Listed here is a single T cell receptor (beta chain). This clonotype turned up a few times. The clone's antigen remains unknown. No per-base quality is available; no much larger clone lies one base away. The data belong to a study of regulatory T cells in long-lasting Graves disease (dated by TCRdb to 2020 to 2022). Notes on the research overall: In the newly diagnosed Graves' disease group, patients had been taking antithyroid drugs for less than 3 months. The study was conducted in China and was registered as a clinical trial. TCR sequencing covered roughly 13 persistent and roughly 20 newly diagnosed Graves' disease patients, around 35 samples in total. Patients with persistent Graves' disease were compared with patients with newly diagnosed Graves' disease using TCR sequencing and RNA sequencing of peripheral blood. General conclusions and limits of the study: Sequencing and analysis were restricted to the TCR beta chain. Only peripheral blood was studied, because thyroid tissue, the primary lesion, was inaccessible. As a limitation, the authors acknowledged that the small sample size may reduce accuracy. TRBV28, TRBJ1-2 and TRBJ2-5 were preferentially used in persistent disease, while TRBV20-1 and TRBJ2-1 were favored in newly diagnosed disease. Persistent Graves' disease patients showed lower TCR Shannon entropy and fewer highly expanded clones than newly diagnosed patients, suggesting clonal expansion. A larger number of public clonotypes was shared among persistent patients (2,741) than among newly diagnosed patients (roughly 980).

Taken with the paper, the label for time point translates to: newly diagnosed GD, antithyroid drugs for less than 3 months. For both TCR sequencing and RNA sequencing, RNA was extracted from PBMCs in TRIzol. Graves' disease was diagnosed according to American Thyroid Association guidelines. Recruitment of patients was carried out at an endocrinology department in Xi'an, China. Each patient gave approximately 8.8 milliliters of peripheral blood, collected in an EDTA anticoagulant tube. Ficoll Paque Plus density gradient separation was used to isolate PBMCs, and no further T cell sorting was performed. RNA quality was checked with an Agilent 2100 Bioanalyzer and agarose gel, and concentration with a NanoDrop 2000. Library generation was performed with multiplex PCR. The data were produced on an Illumina HiSeq 4000. CDR3 regions were amplified by Arm-PCR with iRepertoire HTBI primers to construct TCR beta libraries. PCR products were gel purified before sequencing. The authors' analysis ran thus. A total of 62 TRBV and some 13 TRBJ segments were identified across samples and were used for gene usage analysis of CDR3 amino acid clonotypes. COPE and FqMerger were used to merge filtered high-quality paired reads into contigs. Contigs were aligned with BLAST to IMGT TRBV, TRBD and TRBJ reference genes, and CDR3 was defined per IMGT. Clonotypes above 0.1% frequency were classified as highly expanded clones. Shannon entropy served as the measure of repertoire diversity, while the Gini coefficient captured V-J evenness. Clonotypes shared by more than one individual were considered public. Starting from the raw public reads, TCRdb applied fastp trimming at Q25, assembled clones with MiXCR and retained in-frame beta chains. Every distinct CDR3 protein forms one entry, paired with its most common genes and DNA. TCRdb, not the original authors, processed these V and J calls. Within this sample are around 500,000 distinct CDR3 sequences, with 15% to 20% of them counted one time only. In total, the top ten clones hold 25% of the sample.

CDR1 and CDR2 (GTSNPN, SVGIG) derive from the germline V gene (reference sequence). At the junction V is shortened by 0 bases and J by 4 bases; bases outside the gene matches: 3. Its CDR3 holds 15 amino acids, cysteine through phenylalanine. This entry keeps only the CDR3 DNA: 45 bases, framed from base 1. These same data were also listed under a study on T cells in Graves' hyperthyroidism and ophthalmopathy. The second study, in turn, reports: Stable Graves' hyperthyroidism was defined as no progression to ophthalmopathy during 18 months of follow-up. The hyperthyroidism patients were between 18 and 65 years old and newly diagnosed, with a disease duration of less than 2 months. The study excluded patients with uncontrolled infections, other autoimmune diseases, pregnancy or lactation. Diagnoses relied on clinical symptoms, serum thyroxine and TRAb, thyroid ultrasound and orbital computed tomography. The first round of RT-PCR for the TCR CDR3 was performed with the HTBI primer set and the Qiagen OneStep RT-PCR kit. Most expanded thyroid clonotypes (frequency above 0.001) were also found in blood, which suggests that blood repertoires may mirror thyroid immune responses. In cross-validation, a model built on a 13 V-J signature told ophthalmopathy apart from stable hyperthyroidism with approximately 90% sensitivity and about 81% specificity, and in testing the same model reached 80%/75%. In validation, progression to ophthalmopathy was predicted by the model with 65% to 71% sensitivity and approximately 78% specificity, a median of approximately 6.5 months before onset. To identify distinguishing TCR V-J signatures, a discovery cohort of 90 to 100 patients was used, comprising fewer than 45 with Graves' ophthalmopathy and roughly 60 with stable Graves' hyperthyroidism. Whether ophthalmopathy could be predicted prospectively was tested in an independent validation cohort made up of some 20 hyperthyroidism patients plus 17 patients who later progressed to ophthalmopathy. For training and testing, the 100 or so patients in the discovery cohort were randomly divided in a 7:3 ratio. In about 6 Graves' hyperthyroidism patients, the study also compared T-cell repertoires from thyroid tissue with T-cell repertoires from blood. Once sampling was done, hyperthyroidism patients were given methimazole at a starting dose of 30 mg daily, whereas ophthalmopathy patients were given high-dose intravenous methylprednisolone. Libraries were constructed in a second round of multiplex PCR, after which size selection and purification were carried out. Sequencing of the libraries was done on an Illumina HiSeq2000 using paired-end 100 bp reads. SOAPnuke was used to process the raw data, with reads discarded if the reads contained adapters or uncalled bases, had a mean Phred below 15, or lacked an exact constant-primer or identifier match. COPE v1.2.5 was used to merge the high-quality paired reads, and each unique nucleotide sequence was defined as a clonotype. MiTCR v1.1 was used to align the clonotypes against IMGT TRBV, TRBD and TRBJ reference segments. Analysis was restricted to V-J combinations with a frequency above 0.0001, which covered 99% to 99.2% of repertoires. The TCS score was defined as the ratio of F50 (clonal expansion) to E x V (chaos), calculated using BLOSUM62-based TCRdist between CDR3 peptides within each V-J. Welch's t-statistics and random forest reduced approximately 520 V-J features to 10 to 15, which were used in a naive Bayes classifier (R e1071). No statistical method was used to set the sample size in advance, and investigators knew the group allocation. TCR Vbeta CDR3 sequencing of 130 to 150 peripheral blood samples (roughly 41 ophthalmopathy, roughly 74 hyperthyroidism and roughly 17 progressor patients) is reported in the paper.

The sample consisted of peripheral blood mononuclear cells (PBMCs), taken at new diagnosis, from a patient treated with antithyroid drugs. This clonotype was obtained from a woman aged 35 to 60 with Graves disease. Donor details come from another sample of the same person, matched by shared clones. The sequence joins TRBV30 to TRBJ1-6; a stretch of 7 junction bases matches TRBD1. The CDR3 loop reads CAWSVQTGYNSPLHF. The sequence in DNA is TGTGCCTGGAGTGTACAGACAGGGTATAATTCACCCCTCCACTTT. The reference TRBV30 and TRBJ1-6 proteins fill in what lies around the CDR3, so the full variable domain reads SQTIHQWPATLVQPVGSPLSLECTVEGTSNPNLYWYRQAAGRGLQLLFYSVGIGQISSEVPQNLSASRPQDRQFILSSKKLLLSDSGFYLCAWSVQTGYNSPLHFGNGTRLTVT.